The 2 T cell receptor beta chains below were found in one sample sequenced in a study of blood T cell repertoires in COVID-19. Using immunoSEQ multiplex PCR, the repertoire was profiled, and TCRdb retains in-frame clones only, with some absent. The sample shows 120,000 or so clones, 85% to 90% of them seen only once. The sample taken for sequencing was peripheral blood. Every receptor here comes from a man aged 65 to 79 with active or convalescent COVID-19.

The rearrangement joins TRBV5-6 to TRBJ1-2, with TRBD1 matching over 7 bases. V shed 0 bases, J shed 6 bases, and the junction held 2 bases outside the gene matches. Germline V gene sequence: CDR1 SGHDT, CDR2 YYEEEE. The CDR3 has 13 residues. DNA for the CDR3: TGTGCCAGCAGCTTGGGGACAGGAAATGGCTACACCTTC. This translates into CASSLGTGNGYTF. Full variable domain (missing parts from reference TRBV5-6 and TRBJ1-2): DAGVTQSPTHLIKTRGQQVTLRCSPKSGHDTVSWYQQALGQGPQFIFQYYEEEERQRGNFPDRFSGHQFPNYSSELNVNALLLGDSALYLCASSLGTGNGYTFGSGTRLTVV.

The J gene is TRBJ2-1, the V gene TRBV28, with 8 bases matching TRBD1. Trimming at V came to 5 bases and at J to 2 bases, leaving 2 bases not matched to a gene. From germline, CDR1 is MDHEN and CDR2 SYDVKM. The CDR3 contains 14 residues. The CDR3 region is CASSKTGAYNEQFF. CDR3 coding DNA: TGTGCCAGCAGTAAGACAGGGGCCTACAATGAGCAGTTCTTC.